Following are 3 T cell receptor beta chains from one sample sequenced in a study of blood T cell repertoires in COVID-19. Generated by immunoSEQ multiplex PCR, the TCRdb table keeps only in-frame clones and is missing some. Here the sample spans some 270,000 clones, 80% to 90% being singletons. The material sequenced was PBMCs or T cells enriched from blood (not recorded which). The receptor source for this set is a woman aged 45-59 years who had been exposed to COVID-19.

The rearrangement uses TRBV3-1 (or the pseudogene TRBV3-2) and TRBJ1-1, with 10 positions matching TRBD1. Germline CDR1 reads LGHDT; CDR2 reads YNNKEL (reference sequence). CDR3 size: 15 residues. V gave up 3 bases and J gave up 5 bases; unmatched junction bases: 6. The CDR3 loop is CASSHRQGARTEAFF. The CDR3 nucleotides read TGTGCCAGCAGCCATAGACAGGGGGCGCGAACTGAAGCTTTCTTT.

V usage is TRBV28 and J usage is TRBJ2-6; TRBD2 is a possible D gene (6 bases). V was trimmed by 8 bases and J by 0 bases, leaving 8 bases between them. Germline assignment: CDR1 MDHEN and CDR2 SYDVKM. This CDR3 has 14 amino acids. CDR3 DNA: TGTGCCAGCCGCGGGATCTCTGGGGCCAACGTCCTGACTTTC. This translates into CASRGISGANVLTF.

The gene calls are TRBV19 and TRBJ2-1; perhaps TRBD2 as D (6 bases). The germline gives CDR1 LNHDA, CDR2 SQIVND (reference sequence). This CDR3 is built from 14 residues. Trimming removed 5 bases at V and 6 bases at J, with 14 bases between. CDR3 nucleotide sequence: TGTGCCAGTAGTGGGGGGTCTATGGGCAATGAGCAGTTCTTC. Protein: CASSGGSMGNEQFF.